This passage covers 19 T cell receptor beta chains from one sample sequenced in a study of T cells expressing NK-cell markers. From its re-call of the 5' RACE reads, TCRdb lists each CDR3 protein once, without DNA. The sample spans some 110,000 distinct CDR3 sequences; the ten largest clones claim approximately 17%. The sample consisted of blood T cells: a sorted CD56 or NKG2C T cell subset, CD4+ or CD8+ T cells, or bulk PBMC T cells (not recorded which). These receptor sequences come from a woman between 18 and 70 years old in good health.

The J gene is TRBJ2-7, the V gene TRBV29-1; there is no DNA to check the TCRdb D call of TRBD1. CDR3 size: 15 residues. Germline V CDR1 and CDR2: SQVTM, ANQGSEA. CDR3 residues: CSVEGGAGAGYEQYF.

This chain links TRBV3-1 with TRBJ2-3; TCRdb's D call, TRBD1, is unchecked because there is no DNA. The CDR3 runs to 14 residues. Germline V gene sequence: CDR1 LGHDT, CDR2 YNNKEL (reference sequence). The CDR3 protein is CASSPGQGRDTQYF.

The chain joins TRBV7-9 to TRBJ2-1; without DNA, the TCRdb call of TRBD2 cannot be checked. The CDR3 is made up of 12 amino acids. Germline-derived CDR1 and CDR2 are SEHNR and FQNEAQ (reference sequence). CDR3 loop: CASSPSPAGQFF. The full variable domain, completed using reference TRBV7-9 and TRBJ2-1, is DTGVSQNPRHKITKRGQNVTFRCDPISEHNRLYWYRQTLGQGPEFLTYFQNEAQLEKSRLLSDRFSAERPKGSFSTLEIQRTEQGDSAMYLCASSPSPAGQFFGPGTRLTVL.

V is TRBV5-1 and J is TRBJ1-1; as DNA is missing, the TRBD1 call by TCRdb cannot be tested. Germline assignment: CDR1 SGHRS and CDR2 YFSETQ. The CDR3 has 16 amino acids. CDR3 residues: CASSLVPATGGAEAFF.

The V and J genes are TRBV19 and TRBJ1-5. Germline-derived CDR1 and CDR2 are LNHDA and SQIVND (reference sequence). The CDR3 runs to 15 residues. The CDR3 loop is CASSRVEVVNQPQHF.

The chain employs TRBV4-3 and TRBJ1-2; as DNA is missing, the TRBD1 call by TCRdb cannot be tested. CDR1 and CDR2 from the germline V gene are LGHNA and YSLEER. CDR3 length: 15 amino acids. This CDR3 is CASSQARDRGYGYTF.

The V gene is TRBV12-3 or TRBV12-4, the J gene TRBJ2-5; the D gene TCRdb calls, TRBD1, cannot be checked with no DNA. This CDR3 contains 13 residues. CDR3 protein: CASRPGTTETQYF.

This rearrangement joins TRBV28 to TRBJ2-7; the D call from TCRdb, TRBD1, cannot be confirmed without DNA. This CDR3 has 12 residues. Germline V CDR1 and CDR2: MDHEN, SYDVKM. The CDR3 protein is CASSSTDSLGYF.

This chain connects TRBV9 to TRBJ2-7; TCRdb lists TRBD2, though no DNA is available to test this call. The CDR3 contains 14 residues. Germline-derived CDR1 and CDR2 are SGDLS and YYNGEE. The CDR3 loop reads CASSVEAGIYEQYF.

The chain is built from TRBV19 and TRBJ1-2; TCRdb proposes TRBD1, but this gene call is untestable without DNA. The germline CDR1 and CDR2 sequences are LNHDA and SQIVND (reference sequence). This CDR3 contains 15 residues. Here the CDR3 reads CASSSRVAANYGYTF. Using reference TRBV19 and TRBJ1-2 for the parts outside the CDR3, the full variable domain is DGGITQSPKYLFRKEGQNVTLSCEQNLNHDAMYWYRQDPGQGLRLIYYSQIVNDFQKGDIAEGYSVSREKKESFPLTVTSAQKNPTAFYLCASSSRVAANYGYTFGSGTRLTVV.

CDR3 protein: CASSPTANEKLFF. The chain combines TRBV6-6 with TRBJ1-4. This CDR3 has 13 residues. Germline CDR1 is MNHNY and CDR2 is SVGAGI (reference sequence).

V and J are TRBV30 and TRBJ1-5; TCRdb returns TRBD1, unconfirmable since there is no DNA. This CDR3 has 14 residues. CDR1 is GTSNPN, CDR2 SVGIG, per germline (reference sequence). CDR3 amino acids: CAWAGQDLYQPQHF.

The rearrangement uses TRBV11-2 and TRBJ2-1; the TRBD2 assignment by TCRdb is unverifiable without DNA. Germline V gene data show CDR1 as SGHAT and CDR2 as FQNNGV. The CDR3 covers 14 residues. The CDR3 is CASSLGGNVNEQFF.

The chain combines TRBV4-3 with TRBJ2-5; TCRdb lists TRBD2, though no DNA is available to test this call. From germline, CDR1 is LGHNA and CDR2 YSLEER. The CDR3 spans 17 residues. The CDR3: CASSHDAGSRPQETQYF.

V usage is TRBV5-6 and J usage is TRBJ1-5. The germline V gene has CDR1 SGHDT and CDR2 YYEEEE. This CDR3 contains 14 residues. This CDR3 reads CASSLLYSNQPQHF.

This chain uses TRBV20-1 with TRBJ1-5. Germline CDR1 reads DFQATT; CDR2 reads SNEGSKA (reference sequence). The CDR3 length is 12 residues. CDR3 residues: CSAREAEGPQHF.

The V gene is TRBV6-5, the J gene TRBJ2-1; TCRdb's D call, TRBD1, is unchecked because there is no DNA. The CDR3 extends over 12 amino acids. Germline loops: CDR1 MNHEY, CDR2 SVGAGI. The CDR3 spells CASSYGGNEQFF.

The genes are TRBV15 and TRBJ2-2. The CDR3 loop spans 14 amino acids. Germline V gene data show CDR1 as LNHNV and CDR2 as YYDKDF (reference sequence). CDR3 sequence reads: CATSPTGSSGELFF.

V is TRBV4-2 and J is TRBJ2-7. The germline gives CDR1 LGHNA, CDR2 YNFKEQ. The CDR3 consists of 13 residues. The CDR3 loop reads CAGSQDLAYEQYF.